This T cell receptor (beta chain) was recorded in a study of early T cells in non-severe SARS-CoV-2 infection. Turning to the study itself: Sequencing of unsorted whole blood was done on bulk RNA, leaving chains unpaired. Study observations and caveats: VDJdb-based matching was biased toward anti-spike CD8 responses and missed private and CD4 specificities.

The germline gives CDR1 SEHNR, CDR2 FQNEAQ (reference sequence). The CDR3 contains 13 residues. The V end lost 8 bases, the J end lost 0 bases, and 9 bases lay between the germline ends. This clonotype was seen many times. What it binds is unknown. cDNA molecules, individually, were tagged with unique molecular identifiers. MiXCR, applied by TCRdb to the 5' RACE reads, yields one record per CDR3 protein. The sample carries over 90,000 distinct CDR3 sequences, 9.5% to 15% recorded once. Source: whole blood, taken at baseline. The TCR was taken from an adult who was a healthcare worker with PCR-confirmed SARS-CoV-2 infection or an uninfected control (not recorded which). The chain links TRBV7-9 to TRBJ2-3; D gene uncertain. CDR3 loop: CASVRLSTDTQYF. In DNA form, the CDR3 reads TGTGCCAGCGTCCGGCTTAGCACAGATACGCAGTATTTT.